This TCR beta chain emerged from a study of T-cell reconstitution after alpha-beta-depleted transplantation in children. Overall study findings and caveats: Surviving recipient T cells and thymic progenitors underlay high day-60 TCRbeta diversity in some patients. The main origin of T-cell counts and diversity one year after transplant was newly produced T cells. Two months or so post-transplant, alpha-beta T cells reportedly derived from several hundred expanded graft clones.

Concerning this clonotype: Its antigen is currently unknown.

The TCRbeta library incorporated unique molecular identifiers. TCRdb re-derived calls from the PCR reads in MiXCR, one entry per CDR3 protein. This table holds roughly 340,000 distinct CDR3 sequences, about 17% found once. This specimen consisted of PBMCs, mostly from graft donor cells, obtained 360 days after TCRalphabeta/CD19-depleted stem cell transplant. This sequence originates from a male patient between 2 and 15 years old who had a stem cell transplant for acute lymphoblastic leukemia, so the T cells may come from the graft donor.

CDR3 amino acids: CASSRPWEQYF. The CDR3 bases are TGTGCCAGCAGCCGACCGTGGGAGCAGTACTTC. The chain joins TRBV28 to TRBJ2-7; D call uncertain. CDR1 is MDHEN, CDR2 SYDVKM, per germline. The V end was cut by 6 bases, the J end by 7 bases, with 10 bases between. The CDR3 totals 11 residues.